This T cell receptor (beta chain) was obtained from a study of T cell repertoires in cytomegalovirus infection. Study details: Based on public TCR beta signatures, there were indications of CMV infection and of a matching HLA type. General study findings and limits: The ex vivo response showed dominance by HLA-C-restricted CMV-specific TCR beta clonotypes. Cumulative public TCR beta family frequency identified carriers of CMV plus the relevant HLA.

Notes on this clonotype: As yet, its antigen is unknown.

TCRdb fed the reads into MiXCR, producing one record per CDR3 protein. The data contain more than 140,000 distinct CDR3 sequences, about 6% of them singletons. CDR1 LGHDT and CDR2 YNNKEL come from the germline V gene (reference sequence). J lost 4 bases, V lost 0 bases, and 4 bases had no gene match. The CDR3 contains 16 residues. Sample: PBMCs. The gene calls are TRBV3-1 and TRBJ2-1; 9 bases map to TRBD1. The receptor's source is a human donor in good health (CMV status not recorded). Some clones in this sample may be carry-over from other donors' samples. The CDR3 reads CASSQDGGQGYNEQFF. The DNA for the CDR3 is TGTGCCAGCAGCCAAGATGGGGGACAGGGTTACAATGAGCAGTTCTTC.